Below, 28 T cell receptor beta chains from the same sample are listed, as sequenced in a study of OX40 agonist ivuxolimab in advanced cancers. Assay: immunoSEQ multiplex PCR; the TCRdb copy retains only in-frame clones and omits some. This sample yields approximately 75,000 clones, of which roughly nine tenths are seen a single time; about 0.4% belongs to the top ten. The specimen was CD4+ or CD8+ T cells sorted from blood, collected in a trial of the OX40 agonist ivuxolimab. These receptors were taken from an adult with an advanced solid tumor such as melanoma, head and neck, liver or kidney cancer.

The genes are TRBV5-1 and TRBJ2-3; D is ambiguous. The V and J ends lost 0 bases and 0 bases respectively, with 5 bases between them. The CDR3 is made up of 14 amino acids. Per germline, CDR1 SGHRS and CDR2 YFSETQ. The CDR3 DNA follows: TGCGCCAGCAGCTTGGTGTCTAGCACAGATACGCAGTATTTT. This sequence encodes CASSLVSSTDTQYF.

The chain carries TRBV5-1 and TRBJ2-1; D is unclear. Germline assignment: CDR1 SGHRS and CDR2 YFSETQ. This CDR3 spans 15 amino acids. Trimming removed 4 bases at V and 4 bases at J, with 15 bases between. In nucleotides, the CDR3 is TGCGCCAGCAGCCTGACCTCCTCGTTTTACAATGAGCAGTTCTTC. Protein product: CASSLTSSFYNEQFF. Together with reference TRBV5-1 and TRBJ2-1, the CDR3 gives the full variable domain: KAGVTQTPRYLIKTRGQQVTLSCSPISGHRSVSWYQQTPGQGLQFLFEYFSETQRNKGNFPGRFSGRQFSNSRSEMNVSTLELGDSALYLCASSLTSSFYNEQFFGPGTRLTVL.

This sequence joins TRBV28 and TRBJ1-5; TRBD1 aligns across 11 bases. The CDR3 has 13 residues. CDR1 is MDHEN and CDR2 is SYDVKM in the germline V gene. With V trimmed by 8 bases and J by 6 bases, 3 bases remained unmatched. The DNA for the CDR3 is TGTGCCAGCGGGACAGGGGGTGTTCAGCCCCAGCATTTT. Protein product: CASGTGGVQPQHF.

V usage is TRBV2 and J usage is TRBJ2-7, with 7 nucleotides matching TRBD2. Germline V gene data show CDR1 as SNHLY and CDR2 as FYNNEI. The CDR3 is 13 amino acids. V lost 4 bases, J lost 2 bases, and 2 bases stayed unmatched. CDR3 residues: CASSAGGAYEQYF. For the CDR3, the DNA is TGTGCCAGCAGTGCTGGGGGGGCCTACGAGCAGTACTTC.

This chain connects TRBV5-1 to TRBJ2-2; TRBD1 agrees at 8 bases. The germline V gene encodes CDR1 SGHRS and CDR2 YFSETQ. V shed 7 bases, J shed 5 bases, and the junction held 7 bases outside the gene matches. The CDR3 consists of 14 residues. CDR3 DNA: TGCGCCAGCGATCAGGGGGCGTTAACCGGGGAGCTGTTTTTT. It yields the protein CASDQGALTGELFF.

This clone was picked up a small number of times. J is TRBJ1-1 and V is TRBV29-1, with TRBD1 as a possible D gene (5 bases). V was clipped by 8 bases and J by 5 bases, with 12 bases between them. This CDR3 is built from 11 residues. Germline V CDR1 and CDR2: SQVTM, ANQGSEA. The CDR3 loop is CSLKKGTEAFF. As DNA, the CDR3 is TGCAGCCTCAAGAAGGGGACTGAAGCTTTCTTT.

V gene TRBV5-4 combines with J gene TRBJ1-6; the match to TRBD1 covers 7 bases. CDR1 and CDR2 (germline): SGHNT, YYREEE (reference sequence). V lost 1 base, J lost 7 bases, and 5 bases stayed unmatched. The CDR3 length is 15 residues. The CDR3 nucleotides are TGTGCCAGCAGCTTGCAGGGGGTTACCAATTCACCCCTCCACTTT. Translated: CASSLQGVTNSPLHF.

The chain has TRBV27 and TRBJ2-1, with 7 bases matching TRBD2. Germline V gene data show CDR1 as MNHEY and CDR2 as SMNVEV (reference sequence). The CDR3 has 14 amino acids. V dropped 5 bases and J dropped 4; count of bases not matched to a gene: 5. The CDR3 loop reads CASSLGGSYNEQFF. The DNA of the CDR3 is TGTGCCAGCAGTCTCGGCGGGAGTTACAATGAGCAGTTCTTC.

CDR3 sequence: CASEGGLAGYEQYF. DNA for the CDR3: TGTGCCAGTGAAGGGGGACTAGCGGGATACGAGCAGTACTTC. V usage is TRBV2 and J usage is TRBJ2-7; 13 bases agree with TRBD2. V was clipped by 9 bases and J by 4 bases; unmatched bases: 6. CDR1 and CDR2 from the germline V gene are SNHLY and FYNNEI. This CDR3 contains 14 residues.

The chain employs TRBV29-1 and TRBJ1-2; D is perhaps TRBD1 (5 bases). Looked up from germline, CDR1 is SQVTM and CDR2 is ANQGSEA. V was trimmed by 6 bases and J by 3 bases, leaving 11 bases between them. CDR3 length: 12 residues. As DNA, the CDR3 is TGCAGCGTGACCCAGGGTTACTATGGCTACACCTTC. Its protein is CSVTQGYYGYTF.

The V gene is TRBV19, the J gene TRBJ2-7, with TRBD1 matching over 9 bases. This CDR3 is built from 18 residues. Germline CDR1 LNHDA, CDR2 SQIVND (reference sequence). J gave up 0 bases and V 6 bases, and 15 bases lay outside the gene matches. The CDR3 loop is CASRGTGRSSGNSYEQYF. CDR3 in DNA: TGTGCCAGTAGGGGGACAGGGCGGAGTAGCGGTAACTCCTACGAGCAGTACTTC.

About this clone: The same CDR3 arises from other DNA sequences in this sample as well. The V and J genes are TRBV7-9 and TRBJ2-7; 8 nucleotides align to TRBD2. V trimming: 5 bases; J trimming: 4 bases; junction bases outside the gene matches: 4. Germline values: CDR1 SEHNR, CDR2 FQNEAQ (reference sequence). This CDR3 region has 13 residues. The CDR3 spells CASSRGGSYEQYF. CDR3 DNA sequence: TGTGCCAGCAGCCGCGGGGGGTCATACGAGCAGTACTTC.

The chain has TRBV6-5 and TRBJ1-1, with TRBD1 identical over 7 bases. V lost 2 bases and J lost 5; bases outside the gene matches: 8. Germline lookup yields CDR1 MNHEY and CDR2 SVGAGI. The CDR3 contains 15 residues. Here the CDR3 DNA reads TGTGCCAGCAGTTACAGGGGGCAAACTCCGACTGAAGCTTTCTTT. Translation gives CASSYRGQTPTEAFF.

The chain joins TRBV19 to TRBJ1-1; D is undetermined. CDR3 size: 14 residues. The V and J ends lost 3 bases and 2 bases respectively, with 10 bases between them. The germline V gene encodes CDR1 LNHDA and CDR2 SQIVND (reference sequence). CDR3 sequence reads: CASSMERANTEAFF. The CDR3 bases are TGTGCCAGTAGTATGGAGAGGGCTAACACTGAAGCTTTCTTT.

J is TRBJ2-7 and V is TRBV7-9; no clear D. CDR3 size: 14 residues. CDR1 SEHNR and CDR2 FQNEAQ come from the germline V gene (reference sequence). Trimming cost V 1 base and J 2 bases, with 9 bases left between them. CDR3 DNA: TGTGCCAGCAGCTTAGGTTTCAGCCCCTACGAGCAGTACTTC. It yields the protein CASSLGFSPYEQYF.

The chain couples TRBV18 to TRBJ2-1, with TRBD2 matching over 15 bases. Losses at the gene ends were 5 bases for V and 0 bases for J; bases not matched to a gene: 5. The CDR3 loop spans 18 amino acids. Germline CDR1 reads KGHSH; CDR2 reads LQKENI. In DNA, the CDR3 is TGTGCCAGCTCATCGGGACTAGCGGGAGGTATCTCCTACAATGAGCAGTTCTTC. Protein: CASSSGLAGGISYNEQFF. Full variable domain (rest looked up from reference TRBV18 and TRBJ2-1): NAGVMQNPRHLVRRRGQEARLRCSPMKGHSHVYWYRQLPEEGLKFMVYLQKENIIDESGMPKERFSAEFPKEGPSILRIQQVVRGDSAAYFCASSSGLAGGISYNEQFFGPGTRLTVL.

This rearrangement joins TRBV5-1 to TRBJ2-3; the match to TRBD1 covers 10 bases. The CDR3 contains 15 residues. Unmatched junction bases numbered 7, after V lost 7 bases and J lost 2 bases. The germline CDR1 and CDR2 sequences are SGHRS and YFSETQ. The CDR3 DNA is TGCGCCAGCCGCGGACAGGGGGAGACCACAGATACGCAGTATTTT. Amino acid sequence: CASRGQGETTDTQYF.

Comments on this clone: This CDR3 is also generated by other DNA sequences in the sample. The chain carries TRBV28 and TRBJ1-5; 9 bases fit TRBD1. Germline assignment: CDR1 MDHEN and CDR2 SYDVKM. CDR3 length equals 15 residues. V dropped 3 bases and J dropped 4; count of bases not matched to a gene: 4. The CDR3 DNA follows: TGTGCCAGCAGTTTTACAGGGGGCGGGAATCAGCCCCAGCATTTT. Translation: CASSFTGGGNQPQHF.

The chain has TRBV19 and TRBJ2-7; D is possibly TRBD2 (5 bases). Trimming removed 5 bases at V and 2 bases at J, with 16 bases between. This CDR3 has 15 residues. Germline CDR1 is LNHDA and CDR2 is SQIVND (reference sequence). CDR3 in amino acids: CASSDEGRPPYEQYF. The CDR3 DNA reads as TGTGCCAGTAGTGACGAGGGCCGCCCTCCCTACGAGCAGTACTTC. Together with reference TRBV19 and TRBJ2-7, the CDR3 gives the full variable domain: DGGITQSPKYLFRKEGQNVTLSCEQNLNHDAMYWYRQDPGQGLRLIYYSQIVNDFQKGDIAEGYSVSREKKESFPLTVTSAQKNPTAFYLCASSDEGRPPYEQYFGPGTRLTVT.

Remarks on this clone: The junction departs from germline at one end; a sequencing error may be responsible. J is TRBJ1-5 and V is TRBV9; D remains ambiguous. Looked up from germline, CDR1 is SGDLS and CDR2 is YYNGEE. This CDR3 comprises 11 residues. The chain's CDR3 is CASSVAQSLDF. The CDR3 bases are TGTGCCAGCAGCGTAGCGCAGTCGTTGGATTTT.

The V gene is TRBV5-1, the J gene TRBJ1-5; D gene unclear. Trimming took off 1 base at V and 4 bases at J, with 6 bases between the two ends. This CDR3 has 13 amino acids. Germline CDR1 and CDR2: SGHRS and YFSETQ. The CDR3 coding sequence is TGCGCCAGCAGCTTGACAGCAAATCAGCCCCAGCATTTT. Amino acids: CASSLTANQPQHF. The full variable domain, in which reference TRBV5-1 and TRBJ1-5 provide the parts outside the CDR3, is KAGVTQTPRYLIKTRGQQVTLSCSPISGHRSVSWYQQTPGQGLQFLFEYFSETQRNKGNFPGRFSGRQFSNSRSEMNVSTLELGDSALYLCASSLTANQPQHFGDGTRLSIL.

This clone occurred a few times. The chain couples TRBV7-3 to TRBJ1-1, with D hard to call. The ends were cut back, 1 base at V and 3 bases at J, with 6 bases in the middle. CDR1 is SGHTA, CDR2 FQGTGA, per germline. CDR3 length equals 13 residues. CDR3: CASSLSGYTEAFF. In DNA form, the CDR3 reads TGTGCCAGCAGCTTAAGTGGATACACTGAAGCTTTCTTT.

V is TRBV7-8 and J is TRBJ2-5; D uncertain. Germline CDR1 reads SGHVS; CDR2 reads FQNEAQ. This CDR3 region has 14 residues. V was cut by 1 base and J by 0 bases, with 6 bases left in between. The CDR3 sequence: CASSLEEYQETQYF. The CDR3 nucleotides read TGTGCCAGCAGCTTAGAAGAGTACCAAGAGACCCAGTACTTC.

The genes are TRBV28 and TRBJ2-3; the D gene is possibly TRBD1 (5 bases). Trimming took off 6 bases at V and 0 bases at J, with 10 bases between the two ends. Germline V gene lookup returns CDR1 MDHEN and CDR2 SYDVKM. This CDR3 spans 14 amino acids. The CDR3, as DNA: TGTGCCAGCAGCCCCGCAGGGAGCACAGATACGCAGTATTTT. It encodes CASSPAGSTDTQYF.

The chain has TRBV5-4 and TRBJ2-1; 10 bases match TRBD2. The CDR3 runs to 18 residues. V shed 3 bases and J 7 bases; nucleotides not matched to a gene: 16. CDR1 SGHNT and CDR2 YYREEE come from the germline V gene (reference sequence). The chain's CDR3 is CASSSKLSGLAVGNEQFF. CDR3 DNA sequence: TGTGCCAGCAGCTCAAAACTTAGCGGACTAGCGGTAGGGAATGAGCAGTTCTTC.

V gene TRBV25-1 combines with J gene TRBJ1-5, with 8 positions matching TRBD1. The V segment lost 6 bases and the J segment 3 bases; nucleotides outside the gene matches: 4. Germline CDR1 and CDR2: MGHDK and SYGVNS. This CDR3 region has 14 residues. CDR3 sequence: CASRQTGDNQPQHF. CDR3 coding DNA: TGTGCCAGCAGACAGACAGGGGACAATCAGCCCCAGCATTTT.

This chain links TRBV15 with TRBJ1-1; D remains unclear. Looked up from germline, CDR1 is LNHNV and CDR2 is YYDKDF (reference sequence). CDR3 size: 17 residues. V lost 0 bases to trimming and J lost 3 bases, with 17 bases between them. The CDR3 sequence is CATSRDFPGLLYTEAFF. The CDR3 bases are TGTGCCACCAGCAGAGATTTCCCTGGACTCCTATACACTGAAGCTTTCTTT. Full variable domain (rest looked up from reference TRBV15 and TRBJ1-1): DAMVIQNPRYQVTQFGKPVTLSCSQTLNHNVMYWYQQKSSQAPKLLFHYYDKDFNNEADTPDNFQSRRPNTSFCFLDIRSPGLGDTAMYLCATSRDFPGLLYTEAFFGQGTRLTVV.

The V call is TRBV28, the J call TRBJ2-1; TRBD1 agrees at 11 bases. Germline V gives CDR1 MDHEN, CDR2 SYDVKM. J was trimmed by 5 bases and V by 5 bases; bases with no gene match: 5. The CDR3 has 15 amino acids. The CDR3 nucleotides read TGTGCCAGCAGTCCTGGACAGGGGGCAAACAATGAGCAGTTCTTC. Translation gives CASSPGQGANNEQFF.